Sequencing of this TCR beta chain was carried out in a study of CD8+ T cells in alopecia areata. Study-level findings and limits: Tofacitinib did not eliminate many expanded lesional clones from scalp or blood. Higher clonality than in normal scalp was seen in lesional scalp, especially alopecia totalis/universalis. The link between baseline CD8+ expansion and response remains uncertain with one nonresponder.

CDR3 length: 15 residues. CDR1 is MGHDK, CDR2 SYGVNS, per germline. Trimming pared 3 bases from V and 1 base from J, leaving 12 bases between. In regard to this clone: Its antigen is unknown.

Following RNA extraction, reverse transcription yielded cDNA that acted as the sequencing template. TCRdb's copy holds only in-frame clones and misses some; the assay was immunoSEQ multiplex PCR. The profile shows about 74,000 clones, 25% to 35% of them singletons. Regarding treatment: oral pan-JAK inhibitor, 5-10 mg twice daily. Sequenced material: CD8+ T cells sorted from blood, taken at week 4, from a patient treated with tofacitinib. The receptor comes from a human donor with alopecia areata. The chain uses TRBV25-1 and TRBJ1-2; tentative D call: TRBD1 (5 bases). The CDR3 loop is CASSDRDGLNYGYTF. For the CDR3, the DNA is TGTGCCAGCAGTGACAGGGACGGACTTAACTATGGCTACACCTTC.